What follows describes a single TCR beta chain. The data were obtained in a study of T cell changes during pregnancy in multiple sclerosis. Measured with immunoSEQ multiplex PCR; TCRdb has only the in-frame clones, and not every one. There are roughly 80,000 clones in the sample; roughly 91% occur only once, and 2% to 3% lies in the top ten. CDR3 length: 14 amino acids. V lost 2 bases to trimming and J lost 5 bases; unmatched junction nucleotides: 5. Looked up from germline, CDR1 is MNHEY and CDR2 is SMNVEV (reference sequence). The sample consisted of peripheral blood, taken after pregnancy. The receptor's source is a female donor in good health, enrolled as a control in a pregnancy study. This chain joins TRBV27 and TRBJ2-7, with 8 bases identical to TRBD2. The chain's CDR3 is CASSLTPGGNEQYF. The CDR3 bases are TGTGCCAGCAGTTTAACACCGGGGGGGAACGAGCAGTACTTC.